This TCR beta chain was obtained from a study of cytomegalovirus exposure and HLA in healthy donors. The V and J ends lost 3 bases and 1 base respectively, with 6 bases between them. The CDR3 sequence is 13 residues long. Germline V lookup: CDR1 ENHRY, CDR2 SYGVKD. On this clone itself: Its antigen is still unknown.

Assay: immunoSEQ multiplex PCR; the TCRdb copy retains only in-frame clones and omits some. There are about 130,000 clones in the sample; 89% occur only once, and about 9.9% lies in the top ten. Whole-study findings and limits: Three chains tied to CMV proved CMV antigen-specific in vitro.

The chain links TRBV10-3 to TRBJ1-1; D gene uncertain. Sequenced input: PBMCs. The receptor was derived from a woman aged 18-29 years in good health and CMV-seropositive. As DNA, the CDR3 is TGTGCCATCAGTGATGCGGGGAACACTGAAGCTTTCTTT. It encodes CAISDAGNTEAFF.